The rows below give T cell receptor beta chains drawn from one sample of a study of shared T cell receptors in the human thymus. This table comes from immunoSEQ multiplex PCR, and its TCRdb copy is limited to in-frame clones, with some not included. The data show 720,000 or so clones, roughly 88% seen once. The same sample was also used in a study of human thymus T cells.

The specimen was thymocytes. Source of these receptors: a girl in the first two years of life with a congenital heart defect. CDR3s include the opening cysteine and the closing phenylalanine or tryptophan. A D gene is named only where the DNA matches it firmly. Some rows mark clone size as missing; the rest say once, few, many or name a class of expanded clone.

J: TRBJ1-2; size: .; D: TRBD1; V: TRBV5-1; CDR3: CASSSDRVGYTF; DNA: TGCGCCAGCAGCTCCGACAGGGTTGGCTACACCTTC
J: TRBJ2-3; size: .; D: .; V: TRBV27; CDR3: CASIPPGGARRKDTQYF; DNA: TGTGCCAGCATCCCCCCCGGCGGTGCCCGGCGGAAAGATACGCAGTATTTT
J: TRBJ2-7; size: .; D: TRBD1; V: TRBV29-1; CDR3: CSVRRDRGLEQYF; DNA: TGCAGCGTTCGCCGGGACAGAGGCCTCGAGCAGTACTTC
J: TRBJ2-1; size: .; D: TRBD1; V: TRBV6-5; CDR3: CASSYLDRGHEQFF; DNA: TGTGCCAGCAGTTACTTGGACAGGGGCCATGAGCAGTTCTTC
J: TRBJ2-7; size: few; D: TRBD2; V: TRBV19; CDR3: CASSPPGTSGYLGSYEQYF; DNA: TGTGCCAGTAGTCCCCCCGGGACTAGCGGCTACCTTGGATCCTACGAGCAGTACTTC
J: TRBJ2-7; size: .; D: TRBD2; V: TRBV6-1; CDR3: CASSERGTSGQYEQYF; DNA: TGTGCCAGCAGTGAAAGAGGGACTAGCGGACAATACGAGCAGTACTTC
J: TRBJ2-3; size: .; D: TRBD1; V: TRBV14; CDR3: CASSQGPPGQGQWRGFTDTQYF; DNA: TGTGCCAGCAGCCAAGGACCCCCCGGACAGGGGCAGTGGCGGGGGTTCACAGATACGCAGTATTTT
J: TRBJ2-5; size: .; D: .; V: TRBV21-1; CDR3: CASSPGTSGGRDQETQYF; DNA: TGTGCCAGCAGCCCAGGGACTAGCGGCGGAAGGGACCAAGAGACCCAGTACTTC
J: TRBJ1-2; size: few; D: .; V: TRBV5-1; CDR3: CASSVGSDYGYTF; DNA: TGCGCCAGCAGCGTTGGTAGTGACTATGGCTACACCTTC
J: TRBJ2-7; size: .; D: TRBD1; V: TRBV27; CDR3: CASSTPPAPGQKGAYEQYF; DNA: TGTGCCAGCAGTACCCCACCAGCCCCGGGACAGAAAGGCGCCTACGAGCAGTACTTC
J: TRBJ1-6; size: .; D: .; V: TRBV2; CDR3: CASSDTTKDGLHSPLHF; DNA: TGTGCCAGCTCGGACACGACAAAGGACGGGTTGCATTCACCCCTCCACTTT
J: TRBJ2-2; size: .; D: TRBD1; V: TRBV28; CDR3: CASSPDQGDGELFF; DNA: TGTGCCAGCAGTCCCGACCAGGGGGACGGAGAGCTGTTTTTT
J: TRBJ2-3; size: .; D: .; V: TRBV5-1; CDR3: CASSLVARSTDTQYF; DNA: TGCGCCAGCAGCTTGGTAGCGCGGAGCACAGATACGCAGTATTTT
J: TRBJ1-2; size: .; D: .; V: TRBV7-8; CDR3: CASSLGREAGYTF; DNA: TGTGCCAGCAGCTTAGGCCGGGAGGCTGGCTACACCTTC
J: TRBJ2-1; size: .; D: TRBD2; V: TRBV10-1; CDR3: CASRMTSGGINEQFF; DNA: TGCGCCAGCAGGATGACTAGCGGGGGGATTAATGAGCAGTTCTTC
J: TRBJ1-6; size: .; D: .; V: TRBV6-7; CDR3: CASRPIVRGHPGSPLHF; DNA: TGTGCCAGCAGACCTATCGTCCGGGGACACCCTGGTTCACCCCTCCACTTT
J: TRBJ2-2; size: .; D: .; V: TRBV9; CDR3: CASSVEPVQVGHGELFF; DNA: TGTGCCAGCAGCGTAGAGCCTGTTCAGGTGGGGCACGGGGAGCTGTTTTTT
J: TRBJ2-2; size: .; D: .; V: TRBV28; CDR3: CASSLPPTASTNTGELFF; DNA: TGTGCCAGCAGTTTACCCCCGACAGCCTCCACGAACACCGGGGAGCTGTTTTTT
J: TRBJ1-1; size: .; D: .; V: TRBV12-5; CDR3: CASGLARTAYSAGNTEAFF; DNA: TGTGCTAGTGGTTTGGCGCGGACAGCCTATTCTGCGGGGAACACTGAAGCTTTCTTT
J: TRBJ1-2; size: .; D: TRBD1; V: TRBV6-1; CDR3: CASSPAGGTDYGYTF; DNA: TGTGCCAGCAGCCCAGCTGGTGGGACAGATTATGGCTACACCTTC
J: TRBJ2-7; size: .; D: .; V: TRBV7-9; CDR3: CASRPLLGDFKIYEQYF; DNA: TGTGCCAGCAGACCGTTACTGGGGGACTTCAAAATTTACGAGCAGTACTTC
J: TRBJ1-1; size: .; D: .; V: TRBV4-3; CDR3: CASSQGGTNGHVNTEAFF; DNA: TGCGCCAGCAGCCAAGGGGGCACGAACGGGCATGTGAACACTGAAGCTTTCTTT
J: TRBJ1-1; size: .; D: .; V: TRBV4-2; CDR3: CASSQGYKNTEAFF; DNA: TGTGCCAGCAGCCAAGGATACAAGAACACTGAAGCTTTCTTT
J: TRBJ2-1; size: .; D: .; V: TRBV27; CDR3: CASSFGQNQFNEQFF; DNA: TGTGCCAGCAGTTTTGGCCAGAATCAGTTCAATGAGCAGTTCTTC
J: TRBJ2-5; size: .; D: .; V: TRBV30; CDR3: CAWSAPYGAGQETQYF; DNA: TGTGCCTGGAGTGCCCCGTATGGGGCCGGCCAAGAGACCCAGTACTTC
J: TRBJ2-7; size: .; D: .; V: TRBV12-5; CDR3: CASGPGVPSSYEQYF; DNA: TGTGCTAGTGGTCCCGGGGTCCCGAGCTCCTACGAGCAGTACTTC
J: TRBJ1-2; size: .; D: TRBD1; V: TRBV29-1; CDR3: CSVEDSGGTGTSALYGYTF; DNA: TGCAGCGTTGAAGACTCGGGTGGGACAGGCACTTCCGCCCTCTATGGCTACACCTTC
J: TRBJ2-3; size: once; D: TRBD2; V: TRBV4-1; CDR3: CASHKGLGGAGDTQYF; DNA: TGCGCCAGCCATAAAGGCCTCGGGGGGGCCGGGGATACGCAGTATTTT
J: TRBJ2-5; size: .; D: TRBD2; V: TRBV18; CDR3: CASSPGTSGGQETQYF; DNA: TGTGCCAGCTCACCCGGGACTAGCGGGGGGCAAGAGACCCAGTACTTC
J: TRBJ2-7; size: .; D: TRBD2; V: TRBV7-9; CDR3: CASSPGVAGTYEQYF; DNA: TGTGCCAGCAGCCCAGGGGTAGCGGGGACCTACGAGCAGTACTTC
J: TRBJ1-5; size: .; D: .; V: TRBV28; CDR3: CASSPPDKRKYSNQPQHF; DNA: TGTGCCAGCAGTCCCCCGGACAAGCGAAAATATAGCAATCAGCCCCAGCATTTT
J: TRBJ2-1; size: few; D: .; V: TRBV2; CDR3: CASSEGERLSGLLYNEQFF; DNA: TGTGCCAGCAGTGAGGGCGAGCGTCTTTCTGGACTCCTCTACAATGAGCAGTTCTTC
J: TRBJ1-5; size: .; D: .; V: TRBV6-1; CDR3: CASSPQPGNQPQHF; DNA: TGTGCCAGCAGTCCTCAGCCGGGGAATCAGCCCCAGCATTTT
J: TRBJ2-3; size: .; D: .; V: TRBV27; CDR3: CASSLSPGTWDTTDTQYF; DNA: TGTGCCAGCAGTTTATCACCCGGGACATGGGATACCACAGATACGCAGTATTTT
J: TRBJ1-2; size: .; D: .; V: TRBV14; CDR3: CASSRGDYGYTF; DNA: TGTGCCAGCAGCCGGGGGGACTATGGCTACACCTTC
J: TRBJ1-2; size: .; D: .; V: TRBV6-5; CDR3: CASSYSFPPYGYTF; DNA: TGTGCCAGCAGTTACTCCTTCCCCCCGTATGGCTACACCTTC
J: TRBJ1-2; size: .; D: .; V: TRBV2; CDR3: CASSVRQVRFYGYTF; DNA: TGTGCCAGCAGTGTCCGACAGGTTCGCTTCTATGGCTACACCTTC
J: TRBJ1-6; size: .; D: TRBD1; V: TRBV5-4; CDR3: CASSYDRDPEPHSPLHF; DNA: TGTGCCAGCAGTTATGACAGGGACCCTGAACCTCATTCACCCCTCCACTTT
J: TRBJ1-5; size: .; D: TRBD1; V: TRBV6-6; CDR3: CASSRGQERNQPQHF; DNA: TGTGCCAGCAGCCGCGGACAGGAACGTAATCAGCCCCAGCATTTT
J: TRBJ1-4; size: .; D: .; V: TRBV6-5; CDR3: CASNPRVPYGEKLFF; DNA: TGTGCCAGCAATCCCAGGGTCCCCTATGGTGAAAAACTGTTTTTT
J: TRBJ1-3; size: .; D: .; V: TRBV6-5; CDR3: CASSSSGGNTIYF; DNA: TGTGCCAGCAGTTCATCAGGGGGAAACACCATATATTTT
J: TRBJ2-1; size: once; D: .; V: TRBV7-2; CDR3: CASSLGSGSYNEQFF; DNA: TGTGCCAGCAGCTTAGGGAGCGGGTCCTACAATGAGCAGTTCTTC
J: TRBJ2-2; size: .; D: .; V: TRBV6-6; CDR3: CASSKPLQGNTGELFF; DNA: TGTGCCAGCAGTAAGCCCCTCCAGGGGAACACCGGGGAGCTGTTTTTT
J: TRBJ2-1; size: .; D: .; V: TRBV27; CDR3: CASSLPAGQPSSYNEQFF; DNA: TGTGCCAGCAGTTTACCCGCGGGACAGCCAAGCTCCTACAATGAGCAGTTCTTC
J: TRBJ1-6; size: .; D: .; V: TRBV7-2; CDR3: CASSPPGVQDSPLHF; DNA: TGTGCCAGCAGCCCGCCGGGAGTTCAGGATTCACCCCTCCACTTT
J: TRBJ1-5; size: .; D: .; V: TRBV19; CDR3: CASRGTRFNQPQHF; DNA: TGTGCCAGTAGAGGTACGAGGTTTAATCAGCCCCAGCATTTT
J: TRBJ1-2; size: .; D: .; V: TRBV4-3; CDR3: CASSQRRRRGLGYGYTF; DNA: TGCGCCAGCAGCCAACGTCGGCGGAGGGGCTTAGGATATGGCTACACCTTC
J: TRBJ2-1; size: .; D: TRBD2; V: TRBV4-3; CDR3: CASSQGVVAGGGPRGDEQFF; DNA: TGCGCCAGCAGCCAAGGAGTGGTAGCGGGGGGCGGACCTAGGGGGGATGAGCAGTTCTTC
J: TRBJ1-2; size: .; D: .; V: TRBV4-1; CDR3: CASSQDIQKNYGYTF; DNA: TGCGCCAGCAGCCAAGACATACAGAAAAACTATGGCTACACCTTC
J: TRBJ1-6; size: .; D: .; V: TRBV4-3; CDR3: CASSQRGYNSPLHF; DNA: TGCGCCAGCAGCCAGCGGGGCTATAATTCACCCCTCCACTTT
J: TRBJ2-6; size: .; D: .; V: TRBV27; CDR3: CASSPRLPRHSGANVLTF; DNA: TGTGCCAGCAGCCCTCGGTTGCCCCGACACTCTGGGGCCAACGTCCTGACTTTC
J: TRBJ1-1; size: .; D: TRBD1; V: TRBV12-5; CDR3: CASGLVESIPGQGYTEAFF; DNA: TGTGCTAGTGGTTTGGTAGAGAGCATTCCGGGACAGGGTTACACTGAAGCTTTCTTT
J: TRBJ2-5; size: .; D: .; V: TRBV29-1; CDR3: CSVEGTVQETQYF; DNA: TGCAGCGTTGAAGGCACAGTCCAAGAGACCCAGTACTTC
J: TRBJ1-3; size: .; D: .; V: TRBV4-1; CDR3: CASSQDRQTVSGNTIYF; DNA: TGCGCCAGCAGCCAAGATCGTCAGACAGTCTCTGGAAACACCATATATTTT
J: TRBJ2-7; size: few; D: TRBD2; V: TRBV7-9; CDR3: CASSLQGTSGGDRVEQYF; DNA: TGTGCCAGCAGCCTACAGGGTACTAGCGGGGGGGACAGGGTCGAGCAGTACTTC
J: TRBJ1-6; size: .; D: .; V: TRBV27; CDR3: CASSLYTKLNSPLHF; DNA: TGTGCCAGCAGTTTATACACTAAACTCAATTCACCCCTCCACTTT
J: TRBJ1-1; size: .; D: .; V: TRBV2; CDR3: CASHFLGGNTEAFF; DNA: TGTGCCAGCCACTTCTTAGGCGGGAACACTGAAGCTTTCTTT
J: TRBJ2-5; size: .; D: TRBD2; V: TRBV6-6; CDR3: CASRLAGGPGETQYF; DNA: TGTGCCAGCAGACTAGCGGGGGGGCCCGGGGAGACCCAGTACTTC
J: TRBJ2-1; size: .; D: .; V: TRBV7-8; CDR3: CASSLTAYRDEQFF; DNA: TGTGCCAGCAGCTTAACCGCCTACAGGGATGAGCAGTTCTTC
J: TRBJ2-7; size: .; D: .; V: TRBV18; CDR3: CASSPTGSTYEQYF; DNA: TGTGCCAGCTCACCCACAGGGTCCACCTACGAGCAGTACTTC